The 16 T cell receptor beta chains below come from one sample, sequenced in a study of T-cell memory formation after mild COVID-19. MiXCR, applied by TCRdb to the 5' RACE reads, yields one record per CDR3 protein. The table lists about 410,000 distinct CDR3 sequences, 20% to 30% of them singletons, with roughly 14% in the top ten. Material: PBMCs or a T cell subset sorted from them (not recorded which). Receptor source: an adult woman who had mild COVID-19 (a few samples of this study predate the infection). Cell type and time point are not known.

V gene TRBV7-2 combines with J gene TRBJ2-2, with unresolved D. The V end was cut by 2 bases, the J end by 1 base, with 11 bases between. Per germline, CDR1 SGHTA and CDR2 FQGNSA. The CDR3 is 16 residues long. CDR3 DNA sequence: TGTGCCAGCAGCTTAAACGGGCGGAAGAACACCGGGGAGCTGTTTTTT. This translates into CASSLNGRKNTGELFF.

The genes are TRBV12-3 or TRBV12-4 and TRBJ1-2; D call uncertain. Trimming removed 3 bases from V and 6 bases from J, with 8 bases in between. The CDR3 is 12 residues long. The CDR3 here is CASSLEVHGYTF. In nucleotides, the CDR3 is TGTGCCAGCAGTTTGGAGGTGCATGGCTACACCTTC.

This clonotype was seen only a few times. The V call is TRBV5-1, the J call TRBJ2-5; D gene uncertain. V shed 2 bases and J shed 2 bases, with 10 bases lying between them. This CDR3 is built from 14 residues. Germline V gene sequence: CDR1 SGHRS, CDR2 YFSETQ. The DNA of the CDR3 is TGCGCCAGCAGCTTCGGGTTGGAACAAGAGACCCAGTACTTC. This sequence encodes CASSFGLEQETQYF.

The genes are TRBV19 and TRBJ2-7, with 7 bases matching TRBD2. Germline lookup yields CDR1 LNHDA and CDR2 SQIVND (reference sequence). The V segment lost 3 bases and the J segment 5 bases; nucleotides outside the gene matches: 10. This CDR3 has 15 residues. The CDR3, as DNA: TGTGCCAGTAGTATCGCAAGGCGGACTAGAGACGAGCAGTACTTC. Translated, it gives CASSIARRTRDEQYF.

This sequence joins TRBV5-1 and TRBJ2-5; 13 bases align to TRBD2. This CDR3 contains 19 residues. The J segment lost 3 bases and the V segment lost 4 bases, leaving 15 bases of the junction unmatched. The germline V gene encodes CDR1 SGHRS and CDR2 YFSETQ. The CDR3 loop is CASSARGRGLAGDEETQYF. In DNA, the CDR3 is TGCGCCAGCAGCGCGCGCGGCAGAGGACTAGCGGGGGACGAAGAGACCCAGTACTTC.

This clonotype was picked up a small number of times. The chain carries TRBV3-1 and TRBJ2-1, with D perhaps matching TRBD2 (6 bases). The V and J ends lost 1 base and 0 bases respectively, with 10 bases between them. Germline V gene data show CDR1 as LGHDT and CDR2 as YNNKEL (reference sequence). CDR3 length equals 16 residues. CDR3: CASSQVRGYSYNEQFF. Written as DNA, the CDR3 is TGTGCCAGCAGCCAAGTGCGGGGCTACTCCTACAATGAGCAGTTCTTC.

This clonotype was picked up a small number of times. The chain links TRBV30 to TRBJ1-1; D is undetermined. This CDR3 is 13 amino acids long. Germline CDR1 is GTSNPN and CDR2 is SVGIG (reference sequence). Trimming removed 1 base at V and 6 bases at J, with 12 bases between. The CDR3 DNA reads TGTGCCTGGAGTGCCACCCGGGGAGCTGAAGCTTTCTTT. Translated, it gives CAWSATRGAEAFF.

A few counts support this clonotype. The J gene is TRBJ1-1, the V gene TRBV7-6, with TRBD1 identical over 11 bases. CDR3 length equals 14 residues. Trimming removed 8 bases from V and 0 bases from J; junction bases left unmatched: 2. CDR1 and CDR2 from the germline V gene are SGHVS and FNYEAQ. CDR3 DNA: TGTGCCAGCGGGACAGGGGGAGTGAACACTGAAGCTTTCTTT. It translates to CASGTGGVNTEAFF.

In its sample, this clonotype was seen a few times. The chain joins TRBV15 to TRBJ2-2; 7 bases fit TRBD2. The CDR3 length is 17 residues. Per germline, CDR1 LNHNV and CDR2 YYDKDF (reference sequence). V shed 1 base, J shed 3 bases, and the junction held 8 bases outside the gene matches. CDR3 loop: CATSRVRASGDTGELFF. The CDR3 DNA sequence: TGTGCCACCAGCAGAGTTAGGGCTAGCGGAGACACCGGGGAGCTGTTTTTT. The complete variable domain, with remaining parts taken from reference TRBV15 and TRBJ2-2, reads DAMVIQNPRYQVTQFGKPVTLSCSQTLNHNVMYWYQQKSSQAPKLLFHYYDKDFNNEADTPDNFQSRRPNTSFCFLDIRSPGLGDTAMYLCATSRVRASGDTGELFFGEGSRLTVL.

This rearrangement joins TRBV9 to TRBJ2-7; TRBD2 is a possible D gene (6 bases). Trimming stripped 4 bases from V and 0 bases from J, with 14 bases between. CDR1 is SGDLS and CDR2 is YYNGEE in the germline V gene. The CDR3 spans 15 residues. The CDR3 reads CASSPGGASSYEQYF. In DNA, the CDR3 is TGTGCCAGCAGCCCCGGCGGGGCCAGCTCCTACGAGCAGTACTTC.

This clonotype has more than one count but fewer than ten. The rearrangement joins TRBV7-8 to TRBJ2-7; D may be TRBD1 (6 bases). Per germline, CDR1 SGHVS and CDR2 FQNEAQ. The ends were cut back, 1 base at V and 1 base at J, with 17 bases in the middle. CDR3 size: 17 residues. The CDR3 spells CASSLGGGAGASYEQYF. For the CDR3, the DNA is TGTGCCAGCAGCTTAGGTGGTGGGGCAGGGGCATCCTACGAGCAGTACTTC.

The rearrangement uses TRBV13 and TRBJ2-3, with 7 bases that match TRBD1. V lost 1 base to trimming and J lost 6 bases; unmatched junction nucleotides: 10. The CDR3 is made up of 16 amino acids. Germline assignment: CDR1 PRHDT and CDR2 FYEKMQ (reference sequence). The CDR3 is CASSLARNRGLDTQYF. The DNA for the CDR3 is TGTGCCAGCAGCTTAGCTCGGAACAGGGGTTTGGATACGCAGTATTTT.

This clonotype was detected ten times or more. The chain is built from TRBV4-1 and TRBJ2-3; TRBD1 aligns across 12 bases. This CDR3 has 16 amino acids. V dropped 2 bases and J dropped 5; count of bases not matched to a gene: 5. Germline V CDR1 and CDR2: MGHRA, YSYEKL. The CDR3 nucleotides are TGCGCCAGCAGCCAACCGGGACAGGGGGCGAGAGATACGCAGTATTTT. Protein: CASSQPGQGARDTQYF.

The chain is built from TRBV13 and TRBJ2-2; 13 nucleotides line up with TRBD2. The germline CDR1 and CDR2 sequences are PRHDT and FYEKMQ (reference sequence). The CDR3 is made up of 16 amino acids. V lost 5 bases, J lost 5 bases, and 5 bases stayed unmatched. This CDR3 is CASSARLAGGTGELFF. As DNA, the CDR3 is TGTGCCAGCAGCGCAAGACTAGCGGGAGGTACCGGGGAGCTGTTTTTT.

This clonotype was recorded a few times. CDR3 nucleotide sequence: TGTGCCAGCAGCTTGGAGGGTTTGGGGCTCGGGGCCAACGTCCTGACTTTC. This encodes CASSLEGLGLGANVLTF. The V call is TRBV5-5, the J call TRBJ2-6, with D possibly being TRBD1 (5 bases). The CDR3 is 17 residues long. Germline CDR1 reads SGHKS; CDR2 reads YYEKEE (reference sequence). V was clipped by 0 bases and J by 4 bases, with 14 bases between them.

This clonotype occurred many times. The chain is built from TRBV7-2 and TRBJ2-3, with D tentatively TRBD1 (5 bases). The CDR3 is 14 residues long. Germline V gene data show CDR1 as SGHTA and CDR2 as FQGNSA. The V gene lost 4 bases and the J gene lost 14 bases, with 22 bases spanning the gap. The chain's CDR3 is CASSYQGPLASGYF. DNA for the CDR3: TGTGCCAGCAGCTATCAGGGCCCCCTCGCCAGTGGGTATTTT.